This TCR beta chain is from a study of T cell repertoires in cytomegalovirus infection. On the study more broadly: Public signatures in TCR beta pointed to CMV infection and matching HLA type. Findings and limits, study-wide: It was HLA-C-restricted CMV-specific TCR beta clonotypes that dominated the response ex vivo. Pooled public TCR beta family frequency picked out CMV carriers with the relevant HLA.

Concerning this clonotype: What it recognizes is unknown.

TCRdb fed the reads into MiXCR, producing one record per CDR3 protein. The table lists about 360,000 distinct CDR3 sequences, around 18% of them singletons, with 7.5% to 9% in the top ten. The V gene's germline CDR1 is SGHNT and CDR2 YENEEA. Trimming left V 1 base short and J 6 bases short, with 18 bases between. This CDR3 comprises 16 residues. The sample was PBMCs. The rearrangement uses TRBV11-3 and TRBJ1-1; unclear D gene. The clonotype was recovered from a human donor in good health (CMV status not recorded). Some clones in this sample may be carry-over from other donors' samples. CDR3 protein: CASSLGANAPNAEAFF. CDR3 DNA sequence: TGTGCCAGCAGCTTAGGGGCGAACGCTCCTAACGCTGAAGCTTTCTTT.